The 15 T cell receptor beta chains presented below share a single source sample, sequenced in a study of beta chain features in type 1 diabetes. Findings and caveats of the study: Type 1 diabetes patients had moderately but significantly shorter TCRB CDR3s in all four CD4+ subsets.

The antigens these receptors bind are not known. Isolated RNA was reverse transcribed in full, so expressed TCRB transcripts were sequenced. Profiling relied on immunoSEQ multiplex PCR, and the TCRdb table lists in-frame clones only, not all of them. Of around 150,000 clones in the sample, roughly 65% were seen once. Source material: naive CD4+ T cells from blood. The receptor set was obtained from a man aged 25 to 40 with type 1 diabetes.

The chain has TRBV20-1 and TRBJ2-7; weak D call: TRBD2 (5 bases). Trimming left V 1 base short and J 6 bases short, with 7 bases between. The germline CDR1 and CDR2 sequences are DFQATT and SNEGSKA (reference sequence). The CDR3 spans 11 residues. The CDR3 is CSARAEGEQYF. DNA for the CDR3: TGCAGTGCTAGAGCTGAGGGCGAGCAGTACTTC.

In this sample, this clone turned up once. The CDR3: CSAFYNEQFF. The DNA for the CDR3 is TGCAGTGCTTTCTACAATGAGCAGTTCTTC. This sequence joins TRBV20-1 and TRBJ2-1; D remains unclear. Deletions cut 5 bases from V and 3 bases from J, with 2 bases between. There are 10 residues in the CDR3. CDR1 is DFQATT and CDR2 is SNEGSKA in the germline V gene (reference sequence).

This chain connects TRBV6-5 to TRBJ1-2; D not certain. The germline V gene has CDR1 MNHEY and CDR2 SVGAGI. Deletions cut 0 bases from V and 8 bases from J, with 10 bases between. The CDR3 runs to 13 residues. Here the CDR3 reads CASSYSDAGGYTF. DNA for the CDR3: TGTGCCAGCAGTTACTCGGATGCTGGAGGCTACACCTTC.

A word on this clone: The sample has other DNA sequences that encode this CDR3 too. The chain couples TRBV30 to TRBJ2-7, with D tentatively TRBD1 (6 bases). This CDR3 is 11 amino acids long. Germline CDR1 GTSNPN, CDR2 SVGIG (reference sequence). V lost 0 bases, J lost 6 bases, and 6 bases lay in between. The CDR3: CAWSVGGEQYF. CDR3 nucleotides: TGTGCCTGGAGTGTAGGGGGCGAGCAGTACTTC.

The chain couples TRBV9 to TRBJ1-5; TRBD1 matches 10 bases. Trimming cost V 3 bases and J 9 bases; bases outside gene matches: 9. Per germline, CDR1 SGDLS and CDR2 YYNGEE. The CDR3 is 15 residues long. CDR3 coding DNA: TGTGCCAGCAGCGAAGCCGGGACAGGGGAGTGGCCCCAGCATTTT. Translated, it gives CASSEAGTGEWPQHF.

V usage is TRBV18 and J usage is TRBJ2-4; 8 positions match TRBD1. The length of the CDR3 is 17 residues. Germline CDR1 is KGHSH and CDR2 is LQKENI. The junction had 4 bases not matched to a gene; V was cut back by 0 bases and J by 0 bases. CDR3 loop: CASSPPSGGLAKNIQYF. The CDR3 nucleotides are TGTGCCAGCTCACCACCGTCAGGGGGCCTAGCCAAAAACATTCAGTACTTC.

CDR3 sequence: CASSQRDRGIAYNSPLHF. DNA of the CDR3: TGTGCCAGCAGCCAGAGAGACAGGGGGATCGCCTATAATTCACCCCTCCACTTT. The chain has TRBV14 and TRBJ1-6; TRBD1 aligns across 9 bases. Trimming took 3 bases from V and 2 from J; bases not matched to a gene: 8. CDR3 length: 18 amino acids. From germline, CDR1 is SGHDN and CDR2 FVKESK.

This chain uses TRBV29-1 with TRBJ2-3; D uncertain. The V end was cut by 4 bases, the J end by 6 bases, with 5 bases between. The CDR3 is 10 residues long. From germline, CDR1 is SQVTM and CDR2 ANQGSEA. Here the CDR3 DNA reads TGCAGCGTTGCGCGGGATACGCAGTATTTT. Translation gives CSVARDTQYF.

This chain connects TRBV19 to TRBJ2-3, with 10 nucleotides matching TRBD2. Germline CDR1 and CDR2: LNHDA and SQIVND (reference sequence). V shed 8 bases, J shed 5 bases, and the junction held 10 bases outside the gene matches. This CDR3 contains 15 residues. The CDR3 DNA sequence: TGTGCCAGTGCCGAGAGCGGGGGGGCTCGAGATACGCAGTATTTT. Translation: CASAESGGARDTQYF.

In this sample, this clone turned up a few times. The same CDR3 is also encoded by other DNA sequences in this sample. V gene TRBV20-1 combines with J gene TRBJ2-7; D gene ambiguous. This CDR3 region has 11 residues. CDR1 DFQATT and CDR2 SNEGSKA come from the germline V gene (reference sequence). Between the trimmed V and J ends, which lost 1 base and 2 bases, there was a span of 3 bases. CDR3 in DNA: TGCAGTGCTAGAGGCGCCTACGAGCAGTACTTC. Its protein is CSARGAYEQYF.

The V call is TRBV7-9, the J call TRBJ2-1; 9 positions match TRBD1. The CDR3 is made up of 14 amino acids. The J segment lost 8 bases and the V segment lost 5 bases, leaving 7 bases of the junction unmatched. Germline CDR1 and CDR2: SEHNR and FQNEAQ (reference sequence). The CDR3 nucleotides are TGTGCCAGCAGCCACAGGACAGGGGAGGATGAGCAGTTCTTC. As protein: CASSHRTGEDEQFF. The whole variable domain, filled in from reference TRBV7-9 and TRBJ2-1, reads DTGVSQNPRHKITKRGQNVTFRCDPISEHNRLYWYRQTLGQGPEFLTYFQNEAQLEKSRLLSDRFSAERPKGSFSTLEIQRTEQGDSAMYLCASSHRTGEDEQFFGPGTRLTVL.

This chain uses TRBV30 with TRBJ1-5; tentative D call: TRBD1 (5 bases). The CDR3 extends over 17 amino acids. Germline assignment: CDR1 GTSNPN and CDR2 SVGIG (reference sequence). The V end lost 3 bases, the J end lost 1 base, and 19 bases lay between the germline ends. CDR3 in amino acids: CAWSRGQGQISNQPQHF. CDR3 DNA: TGTGCCTGGAGCCGCGGGCAGGGCCAGATCAGCAATCAGCCCCAGCATTTT.

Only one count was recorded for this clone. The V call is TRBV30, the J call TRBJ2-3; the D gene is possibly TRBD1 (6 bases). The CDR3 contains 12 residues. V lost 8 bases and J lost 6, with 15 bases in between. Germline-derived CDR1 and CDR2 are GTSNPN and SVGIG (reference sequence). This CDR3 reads CALATGPDTQYF. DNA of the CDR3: TGTGCCCTTGCAACAGGGCCCGATACGCAGTATTTT.

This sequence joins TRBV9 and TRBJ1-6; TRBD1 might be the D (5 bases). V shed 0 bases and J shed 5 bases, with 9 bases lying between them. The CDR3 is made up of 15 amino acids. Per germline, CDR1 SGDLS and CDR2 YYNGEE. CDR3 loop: CASSVGQRDNSPLHF. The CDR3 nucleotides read TGTGCCAGCAGCGTAGGACAGAGAGATAATTCACCCCTCCACTTT. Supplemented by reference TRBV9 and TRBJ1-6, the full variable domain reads DSGVTQTPKHLITATGQRVTLRCSPRSGDLSVYWYQQSLDQGLQFLIQYYNGEERAKGNILERFSAQQFPDLHSELNLSSLELGDSALYFCASSVGQRDNSPLHFGNGTRLTVT.

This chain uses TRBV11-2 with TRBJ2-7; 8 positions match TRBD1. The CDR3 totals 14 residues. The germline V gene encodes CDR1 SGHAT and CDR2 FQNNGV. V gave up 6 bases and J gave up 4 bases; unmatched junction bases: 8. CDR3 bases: TGTGCCAGCAGTATGGACAGGGAGAGGTACGAGCAGTACTTC. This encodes CASSMDRERYEQYF.